The source of this T cell receptor beta chain is a study of blood T cell repertoires in COVID-19. About the study: The cDNA or gDNA used as material had been derived from T cells, B-cell-depleted T cells, or PBMCs.

V dropped 10 bases and J dropped 5 bases, with 21 bases sitting between them. This CDR3 contains 15 residues. Germline CDR1 is LNHDA and CDR2 is SQIVND (reference sequence). This clone was observed a handful of times. Per the original methods: Amplifying reference gene primers gave estimates of nucleated cell counts. Here immunoSEQ multiplex PCR was the method, and the copy in TCRdb shows in-frame clones only, minus some. The D gene and trimming were derived from the DNA, and the V and J assignments and clone size from that table. Of around 480,000 clones listed, around 88% are singletons. The chain couples TRBV19 to TRBJ1-3; no clear D. The receptor comes from a woman aged 50 to 60 with COVID-19, enrolled during active disease. The specimen was peripheral blood. Written as DNA, the CDR3 is TGTGCCACCGCCCGGGGAGATCCTGGAAGAAACACCATATATTTT. Translation gives CATARGDPGRNTIYF.